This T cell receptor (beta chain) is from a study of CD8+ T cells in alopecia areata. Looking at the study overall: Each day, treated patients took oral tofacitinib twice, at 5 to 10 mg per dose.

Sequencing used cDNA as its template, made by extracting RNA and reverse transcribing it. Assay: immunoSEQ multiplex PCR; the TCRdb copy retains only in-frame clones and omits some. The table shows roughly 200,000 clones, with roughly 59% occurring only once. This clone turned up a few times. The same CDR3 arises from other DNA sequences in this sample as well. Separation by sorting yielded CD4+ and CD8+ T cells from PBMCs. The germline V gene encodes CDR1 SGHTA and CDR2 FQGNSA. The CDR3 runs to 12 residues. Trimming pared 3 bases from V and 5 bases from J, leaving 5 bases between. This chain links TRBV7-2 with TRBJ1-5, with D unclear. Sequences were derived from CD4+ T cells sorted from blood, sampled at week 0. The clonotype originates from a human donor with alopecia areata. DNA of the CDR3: TGTGCCAGCAGCTTGAGGGATCAGCCCCAGCATTTT. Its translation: CASSLRDQPQHF.